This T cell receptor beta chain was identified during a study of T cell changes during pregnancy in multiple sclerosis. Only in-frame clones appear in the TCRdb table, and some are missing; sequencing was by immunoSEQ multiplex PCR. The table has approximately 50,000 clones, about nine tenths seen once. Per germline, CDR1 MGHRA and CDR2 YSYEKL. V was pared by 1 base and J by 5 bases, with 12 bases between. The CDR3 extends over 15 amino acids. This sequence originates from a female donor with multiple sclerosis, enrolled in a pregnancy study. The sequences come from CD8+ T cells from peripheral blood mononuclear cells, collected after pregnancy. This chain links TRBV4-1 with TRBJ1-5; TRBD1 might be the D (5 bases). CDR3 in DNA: TGCGCCAGCAGCCAAGGTCCGGGACTTCATCAGCCCCAGCATTTT. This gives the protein CASSQGPGLHQPQHF.